This passage covers 23 T cell receptor beta chains from one sample sequenced in a study of technical replicates of blood from a few donors. Data came from immunoSEQ multiplex PCR; TCRdb stores just in-frame clones and leaves some out. The profile shows over 70,000 clones, around 96% of them singletons. Material for sequencing was T cells isolated from PBMCs. These receptors were obtained from a human donor in good health.

In this sample, this clone turned up once. The chain combines TRBV5-6 with TRBJ2-7; D might be TRBD2 (6 bases). The CDR3 runs to 12 residues. V shed 4 bases and J shed 5 bases, with 10 bases lying between them. Germline values: CDR1 SGHDT, CDR2 YYEEEE. Here the CDR3 reads CASSQGRHEQYF. The CDR3 DNA follows: TGTGCCAGCAGCCAAGGGAGGCACGAGCAGTACTTC.

V gene TRBV28 combines with J gene TRBJ2-1; no definite D call. The V gene's germline CDR1 is MDHEN and CDR2 SYDVKM. CDR3 length: 19 residues. V lost 5 bases and J 1 base, leaving 24 bases between the germline ends. CDR3 coding DNA: TGTGCCAGCAGTGCCACGGGTCAAGCGACCTTAAGGTCCTACAATGAGCAGTTCTTC. It translates to CASSATGQATLRSYNEQFF.

The V gene is TRBV7-6, the J gene TRBJ1-2; TRBD1 is a possible D gene (5 bases). The CDR3 consists of 14 residues. CDR1 is SGHVS and CDR2 is FNYEAQ in the germline V gene. V lost 1 base to trimming and J lost 2 bases, with 8 bases between them. CDR3 nucleotides: TGTGCCAGCAGCTTAGAACCAGGGAACTATGGCTACACCTTC. As protein: CASSLEPGNYGYTF.

This clone was detected a few times. The chain recombines TRBV18 with TRBJ1-1, with D tentatively TRBD1 (5 bases). The CDR3 spans 13 residues. CDR1 is KGHSH, CDR2 LQKENI, per germline. V lost 6 bases and J lost 1, with 9 bases in between. The CDR3 loop reads CASSLQANTEAFF. Here the CDR3 DNA reads TGTGCCAGCTCCCTACAGGCGAACACTGAAGCTTTCTTT.

This chain links TRBV11-3 with TRBJ2-1, with 10 bases identical to TRBD1. There are 14 residues in the CDR3. Germline CDR1 and CDR2: SGHNT and YENEEA. The trim removed 5 bases at V and 8 bases at J, leaving 6 bases unmatched. CDR3 protein: CASSMGQGLDEQFF. The CDR3 bases are TGTGCCAGCAGCATGGGACAGGGGCTCGATGAGCAGTTCTTC.

V and J are TRBV10-3 and TRBJ2-1, with TRBD1 matching over 11 bases. Germline V CDR1 and CDR2: ENHRY, SYGVKD. Germline trimming cut 8 bases from V and 9 bases from J; bases unmatched to any gene: 6. The CDR3 is 13 residues long. The CDR3 spells CAIRDRGSGEQFF. The CDR3 DNA reads TGTGCCATCCGGGACAGGGGGTCGGGTGAGCAGTTCTTC.

This clone showed up just a few times. CDR3 nucleotides: TGTGCCAGCAGCTCGACAGCTAACTATGGCTACACCTTC. Amino acids: CASSSTANYGYTF. This chain links TRBV2 with TRBJ1-2, with a tentative D call TRBD1 (5 bases). V was cut by 6 bases and J by 0 bases, with 8 bases left in between. Per germline, CDR1 SNHLY and CDR2 FYNNEI. This CDR3 has 13 residues. The full variable domain, rest sourced from reference TRBV2 and TRBJ1-2, is EPEVTQTPSHQVTQMGQEVILRCVPISNHLYFYWYRQILGQKVEFLVSFYNNEISEKSEIFDDQFSVERPDGSNFTLKIRSTKLEDSAMYFCASSSTANYGYTFGSGTRLTVV.

The chain links TRBV11-2 to TRBJ2-7; D call uncertain. Trimming stripped 3 bases from V and 4 bases from J, with 13 bases between. The CDR3 spans 14 residues. Germline V gene data show CDR1 as SGHAT and CDR2 as FQNNGV. In nucleotides, the CDR3 is TGTGCCAGCAGCTTCTACGTTGATACGTACGAGCAGTACTTC. Translated: CASSFYVDTYEQYF.

The chain couples TRBV27 to TRBJ1-4; 8 bases line up with TRBD1. CDR3 length: 15 residues. Germline loops: CDR1 MNHEY, CDR2 SMNVEV (reference sequence). V dropped 5 bases and J dropped 8; count of bases not matched to a gene: 10. For the CDR3, the DNA is TGTGCCAGCAGTCCCGATAGGGACAGGTGGGAAAAACTGTTTTTT. Translating gives CASSPDRDRWEKLFF. The full variable domain, in which reference TRBV27 and TRBJ1-4 provide the parts outside the CDR3, is EAQVTQNPRYLITVTGKKLTVTCSQNMNHEYMSWYRQDPGLGLRQIYYSMNVEVTDKGDVPEGYKVSRKEKRNFPLILESPSPNQTSLYFCASSPDRDRWEKLFFGSGTQLSVL.

The chain is built from TRBV7-6 and TRBJ2-2; 12 nucleotides line up with TRBD1. Per the germline V gene, CDR1 is SGHVS and CDR2 is FNYEAQ. The CDR3 contains 16 residues. The trim removed 5 bases at V and 7 bases at J, leaving 8 bases unmatched. The CDR3 spells CASSGDRGLVIGELFF. In DNA, the CDR3 is TGTGCCAGCAGCGGGGACAGGGGGCTAGTGATCGGGGAGCTGTTTTTT.

The V and J genes are TRBV2 and TRBJ2-7; TRBD2 agrees at 8 bases. Germline CDR1 is SNHLY and CDR2 is FYNNEI. The CDR3 length is 18 residues. J gave up 0 bases and V 1 base, and 11 bases lay outside the gene matches. Here the CDR3 DNA reads TGTGCCAGCAGTGAAGGCCCAGCGGGAGTCCCGAGCTCCTACGAGCAGTACTTC. Its translation: CASSEGPAGVPSSYEQYF.

This clone appeared once. The CDR3 loop is CASSNRWDRELYEQYF. The CDR3 DNA follows: TGTGCCAGTAGTAACCGCTGGGACAGGGAATTATACGAGCAGTACTTC. V gene TRBV19 combines with J gene TRBJ2-7; 9 bases are shared with TRBD1. Germline V gene lookup returns CDR1 LNHDA and CDR2 SQIVND (reference sequence). The CDR3 totals 16 residues. V dropped 4 bases and J dropped 4; count of bases not matched to a gene: 11.

This clone came up once. The rearrangement links TRBV6-5 to TRBJ1-4; TRBD1 might be the D (6 bases). Germline-derived CDR1 and CDR2 are MNHEY and SVGAGI. There are 13 residues in the CDR3. The V end was cut by 4 bases, the J end by 8 bases, with 11 bases between. As DNA, the CDR3 is TGTGCCAGCAGTTTGGGGGCAAGGGAAAAACTGTTTTTT. Encoded protein: CASSLGAREKLFF.

V and J are TRBV7-9 and TRBJ1-2, with TRBD1 matching over 7 bases. Germline V gives CDR1 SEHNR, CDR2 FQNEAQ (reference sequence). V trimming: 1 base; J trimming: 4 bases; junction bases outside the gene matches: 6. This CDR3 has 15 amino acids. CDR3 residues: CASSLGQGPGYGYTF. Here the CDR3 DNA reads TGTGCCAGCAGCTTAGGACAGGGTCCGGGCTATGGCTACACCTTC.

V is TRBV19 and J is TRBJ1-2; TRBD1 agrees at 7 bases. J lost 6 bases, V lost 1 base, and 11 bases had no gene match. Germline V gives CDR1 LNHDA, CDR2 SQIVND (reference sequence). The CDR3 extends over 16 amino acids. The CDR3 sequence: CASSIGAGGSFNGYTF. In DNA, the CDR3 is TGTGCCAGTAGTATAGGCGCAGGGGGAAGCTTTAATGGCTACACCTTC.

This chain uses TRBV7-9 with TRBJ2-1; 11 positions match TRBD2. Germline CDR1 and CDR2: SEHNR and FQNEAQ (reference sequence). The V and J ends lost 3 bases and 8 bases, in that order; junction bases with no gene match: 3. CDR3 length equals 14 residues. CDR3 loop: CASSFGTSGDEQFF. CDR3 DNA: TGTGCCAGCAGCTTTGGGACTAGCGGCGATGAGCAGTTCTTC. Using reference TRBV7-9 and TRBJ2-1 for the parts outside the CDR3, the full variable domain is DTGVSQNPRHKITKRGQNVTFRCDPISEHNRLYWYRQTLGQGPEFLTYFQNEAQLEKSRLLSDRFSAERPKGSFSTLEIQRTEQGDSAMYLCASSFGTSGDEQFFGPGTRLTVL.

The chain recombines TRBV9 with TRBJ2-7; D is unresolved. Per germline, CDR1 SGDLS and CDR2 YYNGEE. This CDR3 spans 14 amino acids. V was trimmed by 0 bases and J by 5 bases, leaving 12 bases between them. The CDR3 coding sequence is TGTGCCAGCAGCGTAGGACAAGGTATCCACGAGCAGTACTTC. Its translation: CASSVGQGIHEQYF.

V usage is TRBV30 and J usage is TRBJ1-1, with 9 bases lining up with TRBD1. The germline V gene encodes CDR1 GTSNPN and CDR2 SVGIG (reference sequence). The CDR3 has 14 amino acids. Trimming cost V 0 bases and J 4 bases; bases outside gene matches: 3. CDR3 in amino acids: CAWSVGQGFTEAFF. The DNA for the CDR3 is TGTGCCTGGAGTGTAGGACAGGGGTTCACTGAAGCTTTCTTT.

This clone was detected once. V usage is TRBV19 and J usage is TRBJ1-1; weak D call: TRBD1 (6 bases). CDR1 LNHDA and CDR2 SQIVND come from the germline V gene (reference sequence). V gave up 5 bases and J gave up 0 bases, with 16 bases separating them. The CDR3 has 16 amino acids. CDR3 DNA sequence: TGTGCCAGTAGTGCGAACAGGGCCGATATGAACACTGAAGCTTTCTTT. This gives the protein CASSANRADMNTEAFF. The full variable domain, its missing parts supplied by reference TRBV19 and TRBJ1-1, is DGGITQSPKYLFRKEGQNVTLSCEQNLNHDAMYWYRQDPGQGLRLIYYSQIVNDFQKGDIAEGYSVSREKKESFPLTVTSAQKNPTAFYLCASSANRADMNTEAFFGQGTRLTVV.

The count of this clone is one. This rearrangement joins TRBV9 to TRBJ2-1, with TRBD1 matching 9 bases. The trim removed 0 bases at V and 8 bases at J, leaving 12 bases unmatched. The CDR3 runs to 17 residues. The V gene's germline CDR1 is SGDLS and CDR2 YYNGEE. The CDR3 here is CASSVALVTGGLDEQFF. The CDR3 DNA is TGTGCCAGCAGCGTAGCCCTCGTCACAGGGGGCTTAGATGAGCAGTTCTTC.

The chain carries TRBV5-1 and TRBJ2-5; 7 bases line up with TRBD1. The germline CDR1 and CDR2 sequences are SGHRS and YFSETQ. With 1 base clipped from V and 5 bases from J, the junction kept 5 bases outside the gene matches. The CDR3 runs 14 residues. The CDR3 spells CASSLLTGAETQYF. The CDR3 nucleotides are TGCGCCAGCAGCTTGCTTACAGGGGCCGAGACCCAGTACTTC.

This chain uses TRBV9 with TRBJ2-3; 8 bases agree with TRBD2. Unmatched junction bases numbered 5, after V lost 0 bases and J lost 2 bases. The CDR3 runs to 16 residues. Germline V gene sequence: CDR1 SGDLS, CDR2 YYNGEE. CDR3 DNA sequence: TGTGCCAGCAGCGTAGTCCTAGCGGGCGTCACAGATACGCAGTATTTT. Translation: CASSVVLAGVTDTQYF. Complete variable domain (other parts from reference TRBV9 and TRBJ2-3): DSGVTQTPKHLITATGQRVTLRCSPRSGDLSVYWYQQSLDQGLQFLIQYYNGEERAKGNILERFSAQQFPDLHSELNLSSLELGDSALYFCASSVVLAGVTDTQYFGPGTRLTVL.

This rearrangement joins TRBV10-2 to TRBJ1-1; weak D call: TRBD1 (6 bases). V was clipped by 5 bases and J by 5 bases, with 15 bases between them. The CDR3 spans 14 residues. Germline CDR1 is WSHSY and CDR2 is SAAADI. The CDR3 DNA reads TGCGCCAGCAGTTTTAAGACAGGTGAAACTGAAGCTTTCTTT. Translation: CASSFKTGETEAFF.